This T cell receptor beta chain was documented in a study of cytomegalovirus exposure and HLA in healthy donors (dated by TCRdb to 2016 to 2017). In the study overall: An earlier analysis of roughly 570 of the donors reported 276 Gb of sequence data and 117 million unique TCR beta sequences obtained from approximately 180 million T cells. Of the 300 to 500 genotyped donors, roughly 80% were placed in the genetic ancestry cluster associated with self-reported Caucasian donors. The study combined high-throughput TCR immunosequencing, statistical association of individual TCRs with disease status, and machine learning to predict cytomegalovirus infection status. Along with the roughly 670-subject first cohort, a separate validation cohort of over a hundred different subjects was used. A later genetic analysis took genome-wide SNP genotypes for about three fifths of the 666 donors and used that subset as a discovery cohort. Donor age, sex, ethnicity and CMV serostatus were compiled alongside the repertoire data. The study used immunosequencing to profile the T cell repertoires of several hundred subjects and linked those repertoires to cytomegalovirus serostatus. Because of strong linkage in the cohort, a few DR-DQ haplotypes were treated as single units for association and clustering. To study patterns of TCR occurrence, a later analysis re-analyzed previously published TCR beta repertoires from around 670 donors and added high-resolution HLA genotyping. Typing coverage differed by locus: A, B, C, DRB1 and DQB1 were typed in about 629-630 donors, DQA1 in 500 to 550, DPA1 in 600 to 610, and DPB1 in approximately 450. All discovery cohort repertoires had been generated on a single sequencing platform. An early release that covered 640 HLA-typed donors contained around 330 gigabases of sequencing data and around 80 million unique TCR sequences. The study aimed to test whether signatures of past pathogen exposure could be identified by cataloging public T cell receptors. Among around 400 genotyped donors of the cohort, an average of around 250,000 unique TCR beta nucleotide sequences was sequenced per donor, of which about 18% were non-productive. An earlier analysis of roughly 600 of the donors used high-throughput TCR beta sequencing to judge whether each TCR beta V gene segment behaved as functional or pseudogenic. Rather than drawing on any new phenotypic data, the later analysis identified candidate immune exposures from TCR beta sequences and the way those sequences occurred across donors. Class I and class II HLA loci were covered by the typing at four-digit resolution. Study-wide findings and limitations: The earlier analysis of a few hundred of the donors excluded fewer than 20 rarely observed V segments, including chromosome 9 orphons, because counts were too low. A further reported finding was that TCR beta sequences accurately predicted the HLA-A and HLA-B alleles for most subjects in the first cohort. According to a later analysis, most CMV-associated TCR beta chains appeared to be HLA-restricted, and the HLA associations seemed to be driven largely by CMV exposure. For the cohort, immune exposure information was limited to CMV serostatus. The authors suggested that the approach could potentially be extended to other disease states and immunological phenotypes. Compared with equally common non-associated chains, HLA-associated TCR beta chains in a later analysis were more clonally expanded and had lower generation probabilities. In a later analysis, the rate of TCR association differed among HLA loci, with DRB1 alleles having the most associated TCRs and HLA-C alleles having the fewest. A group of highly shared sequence variants was considered likely to be a technical artifact of the sequencing pipeline. When HLA alleles, especially DR and DQ, strongly co-occurred, TCR associations were difficult to assign to individual alleles. Most TCR sequences were observed very rarely across donors, whereas some public TCRs were present in many individuals. Because the 87-base-pair reads could not distinguish some IMGT-functional V segments, including TRBV6-2 and TRBV6-3, those segments were excluded. V-gene and J-gene trimming of TCR beta chains was associated with a missense DCLRE1C variant in a later genetic analysis, and the association was replicated in an independent cohort. A few of the identified cytomegalovirus-associated TCR beta chains were confirmed in vitro to be specific for cytomegalovirus antigens. The study listed 164 TCR beta chains as associated with cytomegalovirus. Several of the top co-occurrence clusters appeared to be linked to parvovirus B19, influenza, CMV and Epstein-Barr virus, according to a later analysis. In an earlier analysis of 587 of the donors, most TCR beta V segments appeared in productive rearrangements about 90% or about 30% of the time, broadly matching IMGT annotations. Specific HLA alleles were associated with 15,000 to 20,000 TCR beta sequences at a false discovery rate of 0.05 in a later analysis. HLA typing was unavailable for some donors at each locus, so association tests used only the typed subset. A later genetic analysis reported fewer N-insertions in productive TCRs among donors in an Asian-associated ancestry cluster than the 666-donor mean. Correlated functional status among segregating V segments might be attributable to linkage disequilibrium, but an unknown experimental factor could not be ruled out. Sequencing depth was assumed to be roughly uniform across donors in the presence/absence analyses, though that assumption may not hold. The cohort was sequenced for TCR beta chains only, and without alpha or paired-chain data the features that could be detected were limited. The classifier was reported to diagnose cytomegalovirus status with high specificity and sensitivity in both the original cohort and the validation cohort.

Points on this clone: Its antigen is still unknown. No base qualities exist here, and no much larger clone lies one base off it.

In total, roughly 710 healthy bone marrow donors made up the cohort. All cohort members were sampled while nominally healthy, although unrecorded immune exposures were likely present. The donor tested CMV seropositive, placing the donor among the 250 to 300 seropositive members of the cohort. A peripheral blood sample was provided by each donor, and peripheral blood mononuclear cells were used for TCR beta sequencing. The Qiagen DNeasy Blood Extraction Kit was used to extract genomic DNA from the blood cell samples. In the germline V gene, CDR1 corresponds to SNHLY and CDR2 to FYNNEI. From cysteine to phenylalanine, the CDR3 is 15 amino acids long. The DNA shown is the 45-base CDR3, in frame from base 1. Trimmed from V: 11 bases; trimmed from J: 5 bases; junction bases lacking a gene match: 12. The library was prepared using the immunoSEQ multiplex PCR assay. The multiplex PCR relied on a mix of 60 forward primers for TCR Vbeta segments and 13 reverse primers for TCR Jbeta segments. The CDR3 region of rearranged TCR beta genes was amplified from genomic DNA with a multiplex PCR assay. The amplified TCR beta libraries were sequenced on the Illumina HiSeq System as 87-base-pair reads. From the authors' description of their analysis: A later analysis tallied roughly 76 million unique TCR beta chains across the 666 repertoires, and approximately 12 million of those chains were shared by two or more donors. A nearest-neighbor algorithm error-corrected the raw reads and collapsed the reads into unique sequences, merging closely related sequences to remove PCR and sequencing errors. V, D and J gene segments were assigned by aligning CDR3 sequences to IMGT reference sequences. For a sequence to be retained, a match of at least six nucleotides to both a V gene segment and a J gene segment was required. A rearrangement was called productive if the CDR3 had no stop codons and remained in frame with V and J, and every other rearrangement was called non-productive. Following IMGT convention, CDR3 was defined as the stretch from the second conserved V-encoded cysteine up to the conserved J-encoded phenylalanine. The earlier analysis of approximately 590 of the donors excluded any sequence lacking an unambiguous match to a single V gene segment. In an earlier analysis of almost 600 of the donors, a V segment was called functional when productive rearrangements were above 56.7%, and segregating when the standard deviation between donors exceeded 5%. A statistical classification framework was built to diagnose cytomegalovirus status from the catalog of TCR beta chain sequences. V and J gene assignment, in a later analysis, came from comparing TCR nucleotide sequences with IMGT/GENE-DB human TR gene sequences. A later analysis assigned CDR3 sequences and most-parsimonious VDJ recombination scenarios with the TCRdist pipeline. In a later analysis, every TCR beta chain was defined by the combination of its CDR3 amino acid sequence and its V-gene family, and reads without a unique V-gene family were dropped. As a way to deal with suspected cross-contamination and a sequencing artifact, a later analysis dropped under 600 nucleotide sequences that were highly shared and had low generation probability. A later analysis calculated a clonal expansion index for each public chain from normalized within-repertoire ranks of inferred template counts. In a later analysis, generation probabilities were computed with a VDJ recombination model fitted to out-of-frame rearrangements, and the resulting probabilities were checked against IGoR. In a later analysis, TCR-TCR, TCR-HLA and TCR-CMV co-occurrence was scored with hypergeometric tests, and a repertoire-size bias correction was applied to TCR pairs. To estimate false discovery rates, a later analysis permuted the HLA or CMV assignments 20 times. A later analysis grouped co-occurring TCRs with DBSCAN, adding TCRdist sequence similarity when clustering within HLA-allele-positive subsets. For co-occurrence clustering, repertoires with fewer than 30,000 or more than 120,000 public chains were excluded, along with about five repertoires with anomalous nucleotide sharing. The table was pulled from immuneACCESS by TCRdb, which kept in-frame rearrangements only. Such tables lose some clones; where checked, under half of the loss comes from unresolved V genes, and the rest has no known cause. D and trimming were read from the DNA, whereas the V and J calls and clone size are those reported in that table. Across this sample there are roughly 110,000 clones, with about two thirds seen only once. Roughly 8.4% of the sample comes from the top ten.

The receptor chain draws on TRBV2 and TRBJ2-3; 11 junctional bases match TRBD2. Input material: PBMCs. The source is a man in his thirties or forties in good health and CMV-seropositive. The nucleotides read TGTGCCTTAGAGGCTAGCGGGGGGTATCGAGATACGCAGTATTTT. It codes for CALEASGGYRDTQYF.